The 17 T cell receptor beta chains below all came from one sample that was sequenced in a study of cytomegalovirus exposure and HLA in healthy donors. The PCR made use of 60 Vbeta and 13 Jbeta primers. The protocol was immunoSEQ multiplex PCR, while the TCRdb copy is restricted to in-frame clones and leaves out a portion. The sample lists about 110,000 clones; 76% were seen once. The sample was PBMCs. These receptor sequences come from a woman between 45 and 60 years old in good health and CMV-seropositive.

This clone was recorded only once. The chain couples TRBV2 to TRBJ2-3; 8 nucleotides line up with TRBD1. V lost 0 bases, J lost 3 bases, and 2 bases stayed unmatched. The CDR3 extends over 15 amino acids. CDR1 and CDR2 from the germline V gene are SNHLY and FYNNEI. The CDR3 DNA reads TGTGCCAGCAGTGAAGCGCGACAGGGGACAGATACGCAGTATTTT. Its protein product is CASSEARQGTDTQYF.

This rearrangement joins TRBV7-2 to TRBJ2-7, with TRBD2 matching 11 bases. The CDR3 runs to 16 residues. V gave up 2 bases and J gave up 0 bases; unmatched junction bases: 3. The germline CDR1 and CDR2 sequences are SGHTA and FQGNSA. The CDR3 reads CASSLSSGGGSYEQYF. The CDR3 DNA follows: TGTGCCAGCAGCTTAAGTAGCGGGGGGGGCTCCTACGAGCAGTACTTC. Full variable domain (outside the CDR3, taken from reference TRBV7-2 and TRBJ2-7): GAGVSQSPSNKVTEKGKDVELRCDPISGHTALYWYRQSLGQGLEFLIYFQGNSAPDKSGLPSDRFSAERTGGSVSTLTIQRTQQEDSAVYLCASSLSSGGGSYEQYFGPGTRLTVT.

J is TRBJ2-5 and V is TRBV5-1, with 7 bases that match TRBD2. In germline, CDR1 is SGHRS, CDR2 YFSETQ. V was clipped by 5 bases and J by 2 bases; unmatched bases: 9. CDR3 length: 15 residues. The CDR3 loop is CASRPGTTPQETQYF. CDR3 DNA sequence: TGCGCCAGCAGACCAGGGACTACCCCACAAGAGACCCAGTACTTC.

The chain employs TRBV11-2 and TRBJ1-2, with 11 nucleotides matching TRBD1. The trim removed 4 bases at V and 3 bases at J, leaving 4 bases unmatched. The CDR3 runs 15 residues. Germline V gives CDR1 SGHAT, CDR2 FQNNGV. The CDR3 DNA is TGTGCCAGCAGCTCAAGGGACAGGGGGTACTATGGCTACACCTTC. This sequence encodes CASSSRDRGYYGYTF.

This chain connects TRBV9 to TRBJ2-6; TRBD1 matches 12 bases. The germline CDR1 and CDR2 sequences are SGDLS and YYNGEE. V dropped 3 bases and J dropped 2; count of bases not matched to a gene: 9. This CDR3 has 19 residues. CDR3 sequence (DNA): TGTGCCAGCAGCGAACCCCGAGGGACAGGGGGCGCTGGGGCCAACGTCCTGACTTTC. As protein: CASSEPRGTGGAGANVLTF.

The chain uses TRBV7-9 and TRBJ1-2; 7 nucleotides match TRBD1. The CDR3 length is 13 residues. Unmatched junction bases numbered 3, after V lost 2 bases and J lost 6 bases. CDR1 SEHNR and CDR2 FQNEAQ come from the germline V gene (reference sequence). The CDR3 DNA follows: TGTGCCAGCAGCTTAACAGGGGAGGATGGCTACACCTTC. Protein sequence: CASSLTGEDGYTF.

V and J are TRBV5-1 and TRBJ2-1, with TRBD1 matching 7 bases. In germline, CDR1 is SGHRS, CDR2 YFSETQ. V lost 3 bases, J lost 2 bases, and 8 bases stayed unmatched. The CDR3 consists of 16 residues. The CDR3: CASSSTGTVPYNEQFF. The CDR3 region has the DNA TGCGCCAGCAGCTCCACCGGGACAGTCCCCTACAATGAGCAGTTCTTC.

This clone was counted a few times. The V gene is TRBV9, the J gene TRBJ2-4; 9 bases are a match to TRBD1. Germline V gene sequence: CDR1 SGDLS, CDR2 YYNGEE. V lost 5 bases to trimming and J lost 4 bases; unmatched junction nucleotides: 7. The CDR3 consists of 15 residues. CDR3 region: CASSSQGAVKNIQYF. CDR3 coding DNA: TGTGCCAGCAGTTCACAGGGGGCGGTGAAAAACATTCAGTACTTC.

The genes are TRBV2 and TRBJ2-5; maybe TRBD1 (7 bases). The CDR3 length is 12 residues. The V end lost 5 bases, the J end lost 14 bases, and 18 bases lay between the germline ends. The V gene's germline CDR1 is SNHLY and CDR2 FYNNEI. The CDR3 here is CASSSTGAGTYF. For the CDR3, the DNA is TGTGCCAGCAGTTCAACAGGGGCAGGGACTTACTTC.

The rearrangement uses TRBV9 and TRBJ2-3; D is uncertain. Germline V lookup: CDR1 SGDLS, CDR2 YYNGEE. V dropped 2 bases and J dropped 2 bases, with 9 bases sitting between them. This CDR3 contains 14 residues. CDR3 amino acids: CASSVSNYTDTQYF. CDR3 DNA sequence: TGTGCCAGCAGCGTGTCCAACTACACAGATACGCAGTATTTT.

This rearrangement joins TRBV4-3 to TRBJ2-7; D ambiguous. Germline CDR1 is LGHNA and CDR2 is YSLEER. The CDR3 has 13 amino acids. V lost 4 bases and J 4 bases, leaving 11 bases between the germline ends. As DNA, the CDR3 is TGCGCCAGCAGCCCCAATGGCGGTTACGAGCAGTACTTC. This gives the protein CASSPNGGYEQYF.

The genes are TRBV29-1 and TRBJ2-3, with D perhaps matching TRBD1 (5 bases). Trimming removed 1 base from V and 5 bases from J, with 13 bases in between. The V gene's germline CDR1 is SQVTM and CDR2 ANQGSEA. The CDR3 covers 14 residues. CDR3 loop: CSVEGGTSGDTQYF. The CDR3 DNA reads TGCAGCGTTGAAGGGGGCACTTCGGGAGATACGCAGTATTTT.

Points on this clone: Its ends do not fully match the called genes, so a read error is possible. The chain couples TRBV27 to TRBJ2-5, with 7 bases that match TRBD2. The CDR3 sequence is 17 residues long. Germline V CDR1 and CDR2: MNHEY, SMNVEV (reference sequence). The CDR3 nucleotides read TGTGCCAGCAGTTTAGACCGGTTGGGCGGGAGCCAAAAGACCCAGTACTTC. This gives the protein CASSLDRLGGSQKTQYF.

V gene TRBV5-6 combines with J gene TRBJ2-3; D may be TRBD2 (6 bases). The CDR3 spans 14 residues. In germline, CDR1 is SGHDT, CDR2 YYEEEE. V lost 3 bases and J lost 0, with 8 bases in between. CDR3 amino acids: CASSSAGSTDTQYF. The CDR3 region has the DNA TGTGCCAGCAGCTCGGCGGGGAGCACAGATACGCAGTATTTT.

The chain combines TRBV7-6 with TRBJ1-2, with 9 bases aligning to TRBD1. Germline trimming cut 3 bases from V and 8 bases from J; bases unmatched to any gene: 4. The V gene's germline CDR1 is SGHVS and CDR2 FNYEAQ. The CDR3 totals 13 residues. In DNA, the CDR3 is TGTGCCAGCAGCTTCAGGACAGGGGAGGGCTACACCTTC. This encodes CASSFRTGEGYTF.

To note about this clone: This specimen includes other DNA sequences encoding the same CDR3. In nucleotides, the CDR3 is TGTGCCAGCAGTGAACAGGGGCCAAACACCGGGGAGCTGTTTTTT. Translation: CASSEQGPNTGELFF. J is TRBJ2-2 and V is TRBV2, with a possible D match to TRBD1 (6 bases). Trimming removed 2 bases from V and 2 bases from J, with 9 bases in between. This CDR3 is built from 15 residues. CDR1 is SNHLY, CDR2 FYNNEI, per germline.

This clone was found a few times. The chain links TRBV7-9 to TRBJ2-1, with D hard to call. Trimming cost V 4 bases and J 8 bases, with 6 bases left between them. This CDR3 has 11 residues. Germline V gene lookup returns CDR1 SEHNR and CDR2 FQNEAQ (reference sequence). In DNA, the CDR3 is TGTGCCAGCAGCTCCCTCGATGAGCAGTTCTTC. Translated, it gives CASSSLDEQFF.